This record covers a single T cell receptor (beta chain). The antigen it recognizes is unknown. No base quality information exists; no much larger clone differs at one position. CDR1 and CDR2, looked up from the germline V gene (reference sequence), are LNHDA and SQIVND. The CDR3 spans 15 residues, from the cysteine through the phenylalanine. Left in the record is the CDR3 DNA by itself, 45 bases read in frame from the first base. V trim: 6 bases; J trim: 6 bases; unmatched bases: 9. The data originate from a study of Ad26.COV2.S vaccination and SARS-CoV-2 variants (dated by TCRdb to about 2021). Regarding the study in general: Donors in the vaccine arm were drawn from COV1001, a multicentre, randomized, double-blind, placebo-controlled phase I-IIa trial testing Ad26.COV2.S in healthy adults. Sequencing of the TCRbeta repertoire served to evaluate the specificity and breadth of SARS-CoV-2-reactive T cell receptors following Ad26.COV2.S vaccination. Investigators did not know the trial group allocation while performing experiments and assessing outcomes. The TCR-sequenced set comprised around 30 samples: around 20 Ad26.COV2.S vaccine recipients, 5 placebo recipients and 8 SARS-CoV-2 convalescent individuals. Ad26.COV2.S was administered intramuscularly at a dose of 5x10^10 or 1x10^11 viral particles, either as one shot or as two shots given 56 days apart. Trial participants were randomized into five groups of five, in which low-dose or high-dose Ad26.COV2.S was given once or twice, or placebo was given on both occasions. Study-wide findings and limitations: Spike-specific TCR breadth was higher in Ad26.COV2.S recipients than in placebo recipients (P = 0.0014). The study lacked the statistical power to compare responses across vaccine doses or regimens. After vaccination, substantial breadth of spike-specific CD8+ and CD4+ T cell responses was reported. The authors noted that the TCR breadth and depth analyses may have underestimated total T cell responses. Non-spike TCR breadth was comparable between vaccine and placebo recipients, consistent with the vaccine containing only spike.

The immunoSEQ Assay was the method used to sequence TCRbeta CDR3 regions. After extraction, genomic DNA underwent amplification by bias-controlled multiplex PCR, followed by high-throughput sequencing. The study's processing was this. Collapsing and filtering of sequences were performed to quantify the absolute abundance of each unique TCRbeta CDR3 region. Usable DNA was measured by amplifying reference genes present in all nucleated cells, and TCRbeta template counts were normalized to that usable DNA to estimate T cell fraction. Repertoire TCRs were annotated as SARS-CoV-2-specific by exact matching of V gene, CDR3 amino acid sequence and J gene to a known reactive TCR set. The reference SARS-CoV-2 TCR set came from MIRA and was filtered for enrichment in COVID-19-positive ImmuneCODE repertoires, removing public or cross-reactive TCRs. Drawing on the MIRA antigens, annotated TCRs were analysed further at the level of specific ORF or position within ORF. Breadth was defined as annotated unique rearrangements over total unique productive rearrangements; depth was the summed frequency of those rearrangements. TCR breadth was compared between groups using two-sided Wilcoxon rank-sum tests. Held by TCRdb, this immuneACCESS table contains in-frame sequences only and omits some clones. Under half of the omission traces to an unresolved V gene where checked; the cause of the rest is unknown. That table is the source of V, J and clone size, and D and trimming were worked out from the DNA. The sample table shows 350,000 to 600,000 clones, and approximately 90% are seen once. The ten largest clones take up about 1.5% of the sample.

In light of the paper, this sample's treatment or condition label describes: roughly 19 received Ad26.COV2.S at low or high dose, single or two shots; roughly five received placebo; per-sample allocation not given. Repertoires of vaccine and placebo recipients were sequenced from samples taken on day 63 after the first injection. Cohort 1b enrolled roughly 25 adults aged 18-55 years at a single site in Boston, USA, between 29 July and 7 August 2020. Ad26.COV2.S was a replication-incompetent adenovirus type 26 vector expressing a prefusion-stabilized SARS-CoV-2 spike protein from the original Wuhan strain.

The origin of this receptor is a person between 18 and 60 years old who received the Ad26.COV2.S COVID-19 vaccine or a placebo. Sequenced material: peripheral blood, taken in a trial of Ad26.COV2.S vaccine versus placebo. This chain is built from TRBV19 and TRBJ2-7; 12 central bases correspond to TRBD2. The encoded CDR3 is CASRQTSGRGSEQYF. In nucleotide form, the sequence is TGTGCCAGTAGGCAGACTAGCGGGAGAGGAAGCGAGCAGTACTTC.